The next 30 T cell receptor beta chains were all read from a single sample in a study of CD8+ T cells in alopecia areata. Extracted from the samples, RNA was reverse transcribed into cDNA to serve as the sequencing template. Measured with immunoSEQ multiplex PCR; TCRdb has only the in-frame clones, and not every one. The data contain about 200,000 clones, 56% of them seen just once; the ten biggest clones take up nearly 5%. The sample comprised CD8+ T cells sorted from blood. These receptors originate from a human donor in good health.

The sample holds a few counts of this clone. The chain recombines TRBV27 with TRBJ1-1; possible D gene TRBD1, 5 bases. Germline CDR1 MNHEY, CDR2 SMNVEV (reference sequence). CDR3 size: 14 residues. The V end was cut by 1 base, the J end by 1 base, with 7 bases between. CDR3 in amino acids: CASSLWGPNTEAFF. As DNA, the CDR3 is TGTGCCAGCAGTTTATGGGGACCGAACACTGAAGCTTTCTTT.

The rearrangement joins TRBV18 to TRBJ2-7; TRBD1 or TRBD2 may be the D gene (5 bases each). CDR1 is KGHSH, CDR2 LQKENI, per germline. V shed 2 bases and J shed 2 bases, with 10 bases lying between them. The CDR3 consists of 14 residues. As DNA, the CDR3 is TGTGCCAGCTCACCAGGGACGTCTGCCTACGAGCAGTACTTC. This translates into CASSPGTSAYEQYF.

The V gene is TRBV4-1, the J gene TRBJ2-5, with D possibly called TRBD1 or TRBD2 (5 bases each). CDR1 MGHRA and CDR2 YSYEKL come from the germline V gene. This CDR3 spans 16 amino acids. Trimming stripped 0 bases from V and 4 bases from J, with 15 bases between. Here the CDR3 DNA reads TGCGCCAGCAGCCAAGAAGGACATAGCGTGGGAGAGACCCAGTACTTC. This sequence encodes CASSQEGHSVGETQYF.

This chain joins TRBV2 and TRBJ1-1; D is possibly TRBD1 (6 bases). CDR3 length equals 16 residues. The germline V and J ends were trimmed by 2 bases and 2 bases, with 15 bases remaining between them. Germline V lookup: CDR1 SNHLY, CDR2 FYNNEI. CDR3 sequence reads: CASSERAGDLNTEAFF. CDR3 coding DNA: TGTGCCAGCAGTGAACGGGCAGGGGACCTAAACACTGAAGCTTTCTTT.

The rearrangement links TRBV25-1 to TRBJ2-1, with D perhaps TRBD1 or TRBD2 (5 bases each). Germline values: CDR1 MGHDK, CDR2 SYGVNS. V was cut by 0 bases and J by 8 bases, with 17 bases left in between. The CDR3 extends over 16 amino acids. The CDR3, as DNA: TGTGCCAGCAGTGAATACGTTGGACACCACGGGGATGAGCAGTTCTTC. It codes for CASSEYVGHHGDEQFF.

A few counts support this clone. The chain employs TRBV29-1 and TRBJ2-1; 7 bases map to TRBD2. The length of the CDR3 is 11 residues. V lost 4 bases, J lost 13 bases, and 7 bases stayed unmatched. The germline V gene encodes CDR1 SQVTM and CDR2 ANQGSEA. The CDR3 nucleotides are TGCAGCGTTGTTTATGGGGGGGACCAGTTCTTC. Translation: CSVVYGGDQFF.

This clone was counted between two and nine times. The chain combines TRBV7-9 with TRBJ1-4; D possibly corresponds to TRBD1 (5 bases). The CDR3 is made up of 16 amino acids. Germline lookup yields CDR1 SEHNR and CDR2 FQNEAQ (reference sequence). Trimming took off 5 bases at V and 8 bases at J, with 21 bases between the two ends. The CDR3 reads CASSPSPSRAEEKLFF. The CDR3 bases are TGTGCCAGCAGCCCATCCCCGTCCAGGGCGGAGGAAAAACTGTTTTTT.

The chain recombines TRBV5-6 with TRBJ1-2, with TRBD1 matching over 9 bases. The CDR3 loop spans 15 amino acids. The V and J ends lost 3 bases and 12 bases, in that order; junction bases with no gene match: 15. Germline assignment: CDR1 SGHDT and CDR2 YYEEEE. Written as DNA, the CDR3 is TGTGCCAGCAGCTCTGGGACAGGGCCATCTTATATGCACACCTTC. Protein product: CASSSGTGPSYMHTF.

As concerns this clone: Other nucleotide sequences in the sample specify the same CDR3. The chain links TRBV25-1 to TRBJ2-5; D gene ambiguous. This CDR3 is built from 12 residues. Trimming shortened V by 1 base and J by 5 bases, and 5 bases separated the two germline ends. Germline V gene lookup returns CDR1 MGHDK and CDR2 SYGVNS. The CDR3 spells CASSEWGETQYF. As DNA, the CDR3 is TGTGCCAGCAGTGAATGGGGTGAGACCCAGTACTTC.

The V gene is TRBV13, the J gene TRBJ2-7; D remains unclear. The CDR3 sequence is 12 residues long. The germline V gene encodes CDR1 PRHDT and CDR2 FYEKMQ (reference sequence). V was clipped by 1 base and J by 4 bases, with 5 bases between them. CDR3 DNA sequence: TGTGCCAGCAGCTTAGCGAGGTACGAGCAGTACTTC. Translated, it gives CASSLARYEQYF.

V is TRBV7-8 and J is TRBJ2-5; tentative D call: TRBD1 (5 bases). The CDR3 consists of 16 residues. The germline V gene encodes CDR1 SGHVS and CDR2 FQNEAQ. Trimming cost V 4 bases and J 1 base, with 16 bases left between them. The CDR3 loop is CASSSTPPQGQETQYF. In DNA, the CDR3 is TGTGCCAGCAGCTCCACCCCCCCGCAGGGCCAAGAGACCCAGTACTTC.

The chain recombines TRBV4-1 with TRBJ2-7, with no clear D. Germline values: CDR1 MGHRA, CDR2 YSYEKL. CDR3 length equals 14 residues. With 0 bases removed from V and 0 bases from J, the gap between germline ends came to 6 bases. The CDR3 reads CASSQEVSSYEQYF. CDR3 sequence (DNA): TGCGCCAGCAGCCAAGAGGTCAGCTCCTACGAGCAGTACTTC.

The table lists this clone with a count of one. The chain recombines TRBV5-1 with TRBJ1-5; tentative D call: TRBD1 (6 bases). Germline V gene data show CDR1 as SGHRS and CDR2 as YFSETQ. This CDR3 region has 14 residues. V was shortened by 5 bases and J by 7 bases, with 16 bases between the two germline ends. The CDR3 spells CASRPGQPDQPQHF. The CDR3 bases are TGCGCCAGCAGACCCGGACAGCCAGACCAGCCCCAGCATTTT. The entire variable domain, with the rest obtained from reference TRBV5-1 and TRBJ1-5, is as follows: KAGVTQTPRYLIKTRGQQVTLSCSPISGHRSVSWYQQTPGQGLQFLFEYFSETQRNKGNFPGRFSGRQFSNSRSEMNVSTLELGDSALYLCASRPGQPDQPQHFGDGTRLSIL.

The chain is built from TRBV11-2 and TRBJ1-5; D unresolved. The V gene lost 2 bases and the J gene lost 0 bases, with 14 bases spanning the gap. CDR3 length: 17 residues. Per germline, CDR1 SGHAT and CDR2 FQNNGV. CDR3 nucleotides: TGTGCCAGCAGCTTAAATAACAGCCCTGATAGCAATCAGCCCCAGCATTTT. Its protein product is CASSLNNSPDSNQPQHF.

The gene calls are TRBV6-6 and TRBJ2-3; possible D gene TRBD2, 5 bases. There are 16 residues in the CDR3. V lost 2 bases to trimming and J lost 4 bases, with 16 bases between them. Germline V gene lookup returns CDR1 MNHNY and CDR2 SVGAGI (reference sequence). CDR3 residues: CASSYPPGVEADTQYF. The CDR3 DNA is TGTGCCAGCAGTTACCCCCCCGGGGTAGAGGCAGATACGCAGTATTTT.

This clone was picked up a small number of times. The V call is TRBV11-2, the J call TRBJ2-7; 11 bases align to TRBD2. V was clipped by 4 bases and J by 2 bases; unmatched bases: 10. CDR1 SGHAT and CDR2 FQNNGV come from the germline V gene. CDR3 length: 17 residues. The CDR3 reads CASSSQAVAGGPYEQYF. As DNA, the CDR3 is TGTGCCAGCAGCTCCCAGGCGGTAGCGGGGGGGCCCTACGAGCAGTACTTC.

The V gene is TRBV19, the J gene TRBJ1-1, with unresolved D. Between the trimmed V and J ends, which lost 3 bases and 1 base, there was a span of 9 bases. The CDR3 is 14 amino acids. The germline V gene encodes CDR1 LNHDA and CDR2 SQIVND (reference sequence). The CDR3 protein is CASSIYPGNTEAFF. The CDR3 DNA sequence: TGTGCCAGTAGTATTTACCCCGGGAACACTGAAGCTTTCTTT.

A few counts support this clone. J is TRBJ2-4 and V is TRBV6-5; 8 bases line up with TRBD1. The CDR3 consists of 13 residues. Germline trimming cut 6 bases from V and 8 bases from J; bases unmatched to any gene: 6. Per the germline V gene, CDR1 is MNHEY and CDR2 is SVGAGI. The CDR3 protein is CASRPTGADIQYF. The CDR3 nucleotides read TGTGCCAGCAGACCGACAGGGGCTGACATTCAGTACTTC.

This clone came up once. The chain has TRBV4-1 and TRBJ2-7; D tentatively reads TRBD1 or TRBD2 (6 bases each). Germline V gene sequence: CDR1 MGHRA, CDR2 YSYEKL. CDR3 size: 14 residues. V was pared by 2 bases and J by 4 bases, with 12 bases between. The CDR3 region is CASSQIGGRYEQYF. As DNA, the CDR3 is TGCGCCAGCAGCCAAATAGGGGGGAGGTACGAGCAGTACTTC.

The chain has TRBV7-2 and TRBJ1-2, with no clear D. Germline V gene data show CDR1 as SGHTA and CDR2 as FQGNSA. V shed 7 bases and J shed 4 bases, with 19 bases lying between them. There are 15 residues in the CDR3. DNA for the CDR3: TGTGCCAGCATCCCATCGACTGGACCCCTCTATGGCTACACCTTC. Amino acid sequence: CASIPSTGPLYGYTF.

The J gene is TRBJ1-1, the V gene TRBV27; 8 bases are shared with TRBD1. J was trimmed by 8 bases and V by 1 base; bases with no gene match: 12. Germline V lookup: CDR1 MNHEY, CDR2 SMNVEV (reference sequence). CDR3 size: 16 residues. CDR3 coding DNA: TGTGCCAGCAGTTTATGGGGTGGGGCAGGGGGCGAGGAAGCTTTCTTT. This encodes CASSLWGGAGGEEAFF.

This clone was counted a few times. The V gene is TRBV7-7, the J gene TRBJ1-1, with D maybe TRBD1 (6 bases). V was clipped by 3 bases and J by 1 base, with 6 bases between them. The CDR3 has 13 residues. Germline assignment: CDR1 SSHAT and CDR2 FNYEAQ (reference sequence). This CDR3 reads CASSLGQNTEAFF. Written as DNA, the CDR3 is TGTGCCAGCAGCTTGGGACAGAACACTGAAGCTTTCTTT.

The chain joins TRBV27 to TRBJ2-5; no firm D call. This CDR3 region has 13 residues. Trimming removed 3 bases at V and 3 bases at J, with 8 bases between. CDR1 MNHEY and CDR2 SMNVEV come from the germline V gene (reference sequence). For the CDR3, the DNA is TGTGCCAGCAGTTTTGGTGGAGAAGAGACCCAGTACTTC. As protein: CASSFGGEETQYF.

The sample holds a few counts of this clone. The chain employs TRBV7-8 and TRBJ1-6; no clear D gene. The germline V gene encodes CDR1 SGHVS and CDR2 FQNEAQ. V lost 5 bases to trimming and J lost 4 bases, with 18 bases between them. The CDR3 is 17 residues long. DNA of the CDR3: TGTGCCAGCAGCCGTACGGGAGAGCTTGGATATAATTCACCCCTCCACTTT. Its protein product is CASSRTGELGYNSPLHF. The entire variable domain, with the rest obtained from reference TRBV7-8 and TRBJ1-6, is as follows: GAGVSQSPRYKVAKRGQDVALRCDPISGHVSLFWYQQALGQGPEFLTYFQNEAQLDKSGLPSDRFFAERPEGSVSTLKIQRTQQEDSAVYLCASSRTGELGYNSPLHFGNGTRLTVT.

Concerning this clone itself: Other DNA sequences from this sample encode an identical CDR3 as well. This chain connects TRBV27 to TRBJ2-3; D not resolved. Germline V gene sequence: CDR1 MNHEY, CDR2 SMNVEV (reference sequence). This CDR3 has 13 residues. V lost 2 bases to trimming and J lost 0 bases, with 3 bases between them. The CDR3 nucleotides are TGTGCCAGCAGTTTAGCTAGCACAGATACGCAGTATTTT. This codes for CASSLASTDTQYF.

This chain uses TRBV6-5 with TRBJ2-7, with 8 bases identical to TRBD2. Germline CDR1 MNHEY, CDR2 SVGAGI. The ends lost 6 bases at V and 0 bases at J; junction bases unmatched: 4. The length of the CDR3 is 14 residues. The CDR3 sequence: CASRPTSGSYEQYF. The DNA of the CDR3 is TGTGCCAGCAGGCCAACTAGCGGCTCCTACGAGCAGTACTTC.

V gene TRBV9 combines with J gene TRBJ2-5; D possibly corresponds to TRBD1 (5 bases). V shed 4 bases and J shed 2 bases, with 12 bases lying between them. Germline V gene sequence: CDR1 SGDLS, CDR2 YYNGEE. The CDR3 runs to 14 residues. CDR3 sequence (DNA): TGTGCCAGCAGCCTAGGGGCAGGTCAAGAGACCCAGTACTTC. This sequence encodes CASSLGAGQETQYF.

The chain employs TRBV27 and TRBJ2-7, with D perhaps assigned TRBD1 or TRBD2 (6 bases each). CDR1 MNHEY and CDR2 SMNVEV come from the germline V gene (reference sequence). Trimming removed 7 bases at V and 0 bases at J, with 10 bases between. This CDR3 is 13 amino acids long. CDR3 coding DNA: TGTGCCAGCATAGGGGGGAACTCCTACGAGCAGTACTTC. Translated, it gives CASIGGNSYEQYF.

The chain has TRBV12-5 and TRBJ2-3; no reliable D call. V was pared by 0 bases and J by 2 bases, with 9 bases between. The germline CDR1 and CDR2 sequences are LGHNT and FRNRAP. The CDR3 has 15 residues. CDR3 DNA: TGTGCTAGTGGTTTGGTTGCAGCCCACACAGATACGCAGTATTTT. Its protein is CASGLVAAHTDTQYF.

This sequence joins TRBV4-2 and TRBJ1-1; TRBD1 might be the D (6 bases). This CDR3 is built from 13 residues. Trimming cost V 1 base and J 10 bases, with 13 bases left between them. Looked up from germline, CDR1 is LGHNA and CDR2 is YNFKEQ. CDR3 sequence reads: CASSQGTETGAFF. CDR3 sequence (DNA): TGTGCCAGCAGCCAAGGGACAGAGACAGGAGCTTTCTTT.